The rows below give T cell receptor beta chains drawn from one sample of a study of T cells in Graves' hyperthyroidism and ophthalmopathy. TCRdb analysed the multiplex PCR reads with MiXCR anew, one entry per CDR3 protein. The sample lists 300,000 to 500,000 distinct CDR3 sequences; around an eighth were seen once. Sequenced material: blood. These receptors all stem from a man aged 50 to 60 with Graves' ophthalmopathy. Each CDR3 is given with its conserved first and last residue. The D gene is left open where the match is weak. Size tells how often a clone was seen (once, few, many) or the class of an expanded clone, and some rows leave it out.

v_call	j_call	d_call	clone_size	cdr3_nt	cdr3_aa
TRBV7-2	TRBJ2-2	TRBD1	NA	TGTGCCAGCAGAACAGGGGTGCCCGGGGAGCTGTTTTTT	CASRTGVPGELFF
TRBV28	TRBJ1-1	NA	many	TGTGCCAGCAGCGCAGGGGATAACACTGAAGCTTTCTTT	CASSAGDNTEAFF
TRBV7-9	TRBJ1-2	TRBD1	few	TGTGCCAGCAGCTCGGAGACAGGGGGCTCTGGCTACACCTTC	CASSSETGGSGYTF
TRBV18	TRBJ2-1	NA	NA	TGTGCCAGCTCGTTTAACAGGCGAAGGGATGAGCAGTTCTTC	CASSFNRRRDEQFF
TRBV9	TRBJ2-2	TRBD2	NA	TGTGCCAGCAGCGTAGAAACCTGGGTTGGGCTAGCGGGAGCCGGGGAGCTGTTTTTT	CASSVETWVGLAGAGELFF
TRBV5-1	TRBJ2-7	NA	many	TGCGCCAGCAGCCCGACAGGAAATTCCCACGAGCAGTACTTC	CASSPTGNSHEQYF
TRBV11-3	TRBJ2-2	NA	NA	TGTGCCAGCAGCTTGGTTACCACCGGGGAGCTGTTTTTT	CASSLVTTGELFF
TRBV27	TRBJ2-3	NA	many	TGTGCCAGCAGCCGCCTAACGACGCCAGGTGGCACAGATACGCAGTATTTT	CASSRLTTPGGTDTQYF
TRBV7-6	TRBJ1-5	NA	many	TGTGCCAGCAGCTTGTCAGGGGATAGCAATCAGCCCCAGCATTTT	CASSLSGDSNQPQHF
TRBV12-5	TRBJ2-7	TRBD1	many	TGTGCTAGTGGTTTGGCGCTTTCGACAGGGGGCAAATACGAGCAGTACTTC	CASGLALSTGGKYEQYF
TRBV7-6	TRBJ2-1	TRBD2	many	TGTGCCAGCAGCCCGACAGCGGCGGGAGGGCGGTACAATGAGCAGTTCTTC	CASSPTAAGGRYNEQFF
TRBV29-1	TRBJ2-1	TRBD1	many	TGCAGCGCCGGACAGGGGGCGGGCAATGAGCAGTTCTTC	CSAGQGAGNEQFF
TRBV30	TRBJ1-6	NA	many	TGTGCCTGGAGTGAAATGGACAGAACACCCCTCCACTTT	CAWSEMDRTPLHF
TRBV7-9	TRBJ2-3	NA	many	TGTGCCAGCAGCTTCGTAGGGCTGGAGACAGATACGCAGTATTTT	CASSFVGLETDTQYF
TRBV19	TRBJ1-2	NA	once	TGTGCCAGTACCCTCACAGGGTATGGCTACACCTTC	CASTLTGYGYTF
TRBV5-5	TRBJ2-1	NA	many	TGTGCCAGCAGCAAGATTAGCGGAGGAGGGGGGAATGAGCAGTTCTTC	CASSKISGGGGNEQFF
TRBV7-9	TRBJ2-3	TRBD1	many	TGTGCCAGCAGCTCGGACAGGATAACATCGGATACGCAGTATTTT	CASSSDRITSDTQYF
TRBV20-1	TRBJ2-5	TRBD2	NA	TGCAGTGCCACCCGACTAGCGGGAGGAGGGGAGACCCAGTACTTC	CSATRLAGGGETQYF
TRBV20-1	TRBJ2-3	TRBD2	NA	TGCAGTGCTCCTCCCCATGGCGGGAGGGGGTCAGATACGCAGTATTTT	CSAPPHGGRGSDTQYF
TRBV29-1	TRBJ2-7	TRBD1	many	TGCAGCGTTGGAACAGGGGGTGTCACCTACGAGCAGTACTTC	CSVGTGGVTYEQYF
TRBV15	TRBJ2-1	TRBD2	many	TGTGCCACCAGCACCTTAGCGGGAGGACGTGAGCAGTTCTTC	CATSTLAGGREQFF
TRBV11-2	TRBJ2-4	NA	many	TGTGCCAGCAGCTTAGGGGGATCGGCCAAAAACATTCAGTACTTC	CASSLGGSAKNIQYF
TRBV20-1	TRBJ2-7	NA	many	TGCAGTGCTAGAGGAGGTGAAGAGCAGTACTTC	CSARGGEEQYF
TRBV7-9	TRBJ1-1	NA	NA	TGTGCCAGCAGCTCAGAGGGGACCAGGGACACTGAAGCTTTCTTT	CASSSEGTRDTEAFF
TRBV29-1	TRBJ1-2	NA	NA	TGCAGCGTTGAAGTTTGGGGCAGGGATGGCTACACCTTC	CSVEVWGRDGYTF
TRBV30	TRBJ2-1	TRBD2	many	TGTGCCTGGAACGGGGGAGGGCCCGACAATGAGCAGTTCTTC	CAWNGGGPDNEQFF
TRBV14	TRBJ1-2	NA	NA	TGTGCCAGCAGCCGCGCAGGGCTCGGATATGGCTACACCTTC	CASSRAGLGYGYTF
TRBV7-8	TRBJ2-1	NA	many	TGTGCCAGCAGCTCCACCCCGAAGACAGTTCTCAATGAGCAGTTCTTC	CASSSTPKTVLNEQFF
TRBV7-9	TRBJ1-1	NA	many	TGTGCCAGCAGCTCCCGGTTAGAAACTGGGGGAGTTTTCTTT	CASSSRLETGGVFF
TRBV6-1	TRBJ1-5	NA	many	TGTGCCAGCAGTGAAGCGGGCCGGAAAAATCAGCCCCAGCATTTT	CASSEAGRKNQPQHF
TRBV30	TRBJ1-5	NA	NA	TGTGCCTGGGCCTCGAGGGCGGGGCAGCCCCAGCATTTT	CAWASRAGQPQHF
TRBV6-1	TRBJ2-6	TRBD1	many	TGTGCCAGCAGCCCGGGACAGGGGGCGCTTGGGGCCAACGTCCTGACTTTC	CASSPGQGALGANVLTF
TRBV28	TRBJ1-1	NA	many	TGTGCCAGCAGTTTAGGGTCAGGGCTTTTGTCAGCTTTCTTT	CASSLGSGLLSAFF
TRBV5-1	TRBJ2-7	TRBD2	many	TGCGCCAGCAGCTTAACAGCTCTCGGTACGGGACTAGCGGGCTACGAGCAGTACTTC	CASSLTALGTGLAGYEQYF
TRBV11-3	TRBJ2-2	TRBD2	NA	TGTGCCAGCAGCTTTCTAGGACTAGAGAACACCGGGGAGCTGTTTTTT	CASSFLGLENTGELFF
TRBV30	TRBJ2-7	TRBD1	NA	TGTGCCTTAACGAAGGGACAGGGGTACGAGCAGTACTTC	CALTKGQGYEQYF
TRBV5-1	TRBJ2-1	TRBD2	many	TGCGCCAGCAGCTTGATGATGGGACTAGCGGCGCCCATTGAGCAGTTCTTC	CASSLMMGLAAPIEQFF
TRBV20-1	TRBJ1-2	NA	NA	TGCAGTGCTAGTAAAGGGGACGCTGACTATGGCTACACCTTC	CSASKGDADYGYTF
TRBV5-5	TRBJ2-5	TRBD2	NA	TGTGCCAGCAGCTGGGGACTAGCGGGAGGAGGAGAGACCCAGTACTTC	CASSWGLAGGGETQYF
TRBV7-9	TRBJ2-1	TRBD1	many	TGTGCCAGCAGCTTCGGGACAGGGGGTAAAAATGAGCAGTTCTTC	CASSFGTGGKNEQFF
TRBV10-3	TRBJ2-1	TRBD1	many	TGTGCCATCAGTGTCACCGGCGGGGACAGGGGGAGCGGTGAGCAGTTCTTC	CAISVTGGDRGSGEQFF
TRBV4-2	TRBJ1-2	NA	NA	TGTGCCAGCAGCCAAGAAGTAATAGACAGCTATGGCTACACCTTC	CASSQEVIDSYGYTF
TRBV20-1	TRBJ2-3	NA	NA	TGCAGTGCTAGAGCCTTTAGCACAGATACGCAGTATTTT	CSARAFSTDTQYF
TRBV5-1	TRBJ2-3	TRBD1	few	TGCGCCAGCAGCTTACAGACAGGGGGTACAGATACGCAGTATTTT	CASSLQTGGTDTQYF
TRBV9	TRBJ2-3	NA	many	TGTGCCAGCAGCGTTAGGGGCGAGACGGATACGCAGTATTTT	CASSVRGETDTQYF
TRBV4-1	TRBJ2-7	NA	NA	TGCGCCAGCAGCCGCCAGTGGCAGGGGTCCTACGAGCAGTACTTC	CASSRQWQGSYEQYF
TRBV5-1	TRBJ2-1	TRBD1	many	TGCGCCAGCAGCTTGGAGGGGACAGGGAGTTACAATGAGCAGTTCTTC	CASSLEGTGSYNEQFF
TRBV20-1	TRBJ1-2	NA	NA	TGCAGTGCGAGCAAGTCCTCGGGTTCTAACTATGGCTACACCTTC	CSASKSSGSNYGYTF
TRBV14	TRBJ2-1	TRBD2	NA	TGTGCCAGCAGCCTCCTAATACAACCGGGACTAGCGCGCTACAATGAGCAGTTCTTC	CASSLLIQPGLARYNEQFF
TRBV9	TRBJ2-3	TRBD2	many	TGTGCCAGCAGCGTAGAGGCTAGCGGGGGCCTCACAGATACGCAGTATTTT	CASSVEASGGLTDTQYF
TRBV19	TRBJ2-1	NA	few	TGTGCCAGTAGTACGAGCTCCTACAATGAGCAGTTCTTC	CASSTSSYNEQFF
TRBV28	TRBJ2-3	NA	many	TGTGCCAGCAGTTGGGGACGGGTCAGCACAGATACGCAGTATTTT	CASSWGRVSTDTQYF
TRBV10-2	TRBJ2-3	TRBD2	many	TGCGCCAGCCGCCCCCTGACACTTACTAGCGACAGCACAGATACGCAGTATTTT	CASRPLTLTSDSTDTQYF
TRBV2	TRBJ2-1	TRBD1	many	TGTGCCAGCATTACGGGACAGAATTACAATGAGCAGTTCTTC	CASITGQNYNEQFF
TRBV27	TRBJ2-2	TRBD2	many	TGTGCCAGCAGTTTCCTGACTAGCACCGAGATACCGAACACCGGGGAGCTGTTTTTT	CASSFLTSTEIPNTGELFF